This entry features one T cell receptor beta chain sequence. The data belong to a study of T-cell reconstitution after alpha-beta-depleted transplantation in children. Construction of the TCRbeta library involved unique molecular identifiers. TCRdb processed the PCR reads anew with MiXCR; each CDR3 protein has one entry. The data hold about 600,000 distinct CDR3 sequences, with roughly 23% observed a single time. Trimming at V came to 4 bases and at J to 3 bases, leaving 5 bases not matched to a gene. This CDR3 has 15 residues. Germline V gene data show CDR1 as SGHTA and CDR2 as FQGNSA. The rearrangement links TRBV7-2 to TRBJ2-2; 7 bases align to TRBD1. The sequenced sample was PBMCs, mostly from graft donor cells, obtained 360 days after TCRalphabeta/CD19-depleted stem cell transplant. This clonotype was sampled from a boy less than two years old who had a stem cell transplant for acute myeloid leukemia, so the T cells may come from the graft donor. The CDR3 sequence: CASSSRQGYTGELFF. CDR3 nucleotide sequence: TGTGCCAGCAGCTCCAGACAGGGATACACCGGGGAGCTGTTTTTT.